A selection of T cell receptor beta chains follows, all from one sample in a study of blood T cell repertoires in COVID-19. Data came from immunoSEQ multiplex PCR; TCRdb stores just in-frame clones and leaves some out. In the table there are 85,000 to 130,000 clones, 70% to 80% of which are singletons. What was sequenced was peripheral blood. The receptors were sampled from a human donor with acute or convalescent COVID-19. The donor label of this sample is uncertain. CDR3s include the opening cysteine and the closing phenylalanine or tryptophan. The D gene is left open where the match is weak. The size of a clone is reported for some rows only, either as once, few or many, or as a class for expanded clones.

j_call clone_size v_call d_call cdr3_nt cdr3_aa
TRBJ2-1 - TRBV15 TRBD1 TGTGCCACCAGCAGACTCCCTGAAGGACAGGGGAGGCATGAGCAGTTCTTC CATSRLPEGQGRHEQFF
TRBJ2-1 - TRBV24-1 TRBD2 TGTGCCACCAGCCCCACCGGCGGGGGATGGAATGAGCAGTTCTTC CATSPTGGGWNEQFF
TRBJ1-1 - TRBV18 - TGTGCCAGCTCACCACCAGTCAGAGGGAGAGCTTTCTTT CASSPPVRGRAFF
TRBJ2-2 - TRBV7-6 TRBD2 TGTGCCAGCAGCTTTCCCGGACTAGCGGGGACCGGGGAGCTGTTTTTT CASSFPGLAGTGELFF
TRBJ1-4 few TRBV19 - TGTGCCAGTAGTCCCCGTGCGGGGGCTGCTAATGAAAAACTGTTTTTT CASSPRAGAANEKLFF
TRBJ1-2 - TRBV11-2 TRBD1 TGTGCCAGCAGCCTCCGGGACAGTGGTAACTATGGCTACACCTTC CASSLRDSGNYGYTF
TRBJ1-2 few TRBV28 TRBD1 TGTGCCAGCAGTCGGGTAGGACAGGGAGAGAATGGCTACACCTTC CASSRVGQGENGYTF
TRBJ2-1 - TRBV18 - TGTGCCAGCTCACCAGGCTTCTACAATGAGCAGTTCTTC CASSPGFYNEQFF
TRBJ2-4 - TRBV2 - TGTGCCAGCAGTGAAGGGGCAGGGTGGGGCATTCAGTACTTC CASSEGAGWGIQYF
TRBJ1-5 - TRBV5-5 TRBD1 TGTGCCAGCAGCTTACGGGGGACAGGGGGTAGCAATCAGCCCCAGCATTTT CASSLRGTGGSNQPQHF
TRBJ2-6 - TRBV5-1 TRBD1 TGCGCCAGCAGCCGAACCGGGACAGGGGGCGGTGGGGCCAACGTCCTGACTTTC CASSRTGTGGGGANVLTF
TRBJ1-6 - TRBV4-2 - TGTGCCAGCAGCACAGGGACAAACGTGGGATCACCCCTCCACTTT CASSTGTNVGSPLHF
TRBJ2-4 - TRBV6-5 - TGTGCCAGCAGTTCCGCGGGGGCTACGAGGATTCAGTACTTC CASSSAGATRIQYF
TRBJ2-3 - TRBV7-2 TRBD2 TGTGCCAGCAGCTTAGGGGGTAGCGGGGTAGCAGATACGCAGTATTTT CASSLGGSGVADTQYF
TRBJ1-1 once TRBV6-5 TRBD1 TGTGCCAGCAGTTCCGACAACAGGGGAGACACTGAAGCTTTCTTT CASSSDNRGDTEAFF
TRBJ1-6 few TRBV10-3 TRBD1 TGTGCCATCAGTGAAGGGGGCCCTCCTAATTCACCCCTCCACTTT CAISEGGPPNSPLHF
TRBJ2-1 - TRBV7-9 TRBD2 TGTGCCAGCAGCTTAGTAGCGGGGGGGTACAATGAGCAGTTCTTC CASSLVAGGYNEQFF
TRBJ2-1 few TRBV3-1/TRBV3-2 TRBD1 TGTGCCAGCTCGGACAGGGGATCATACAATGAGCAGTTCTTC CASSDRGSYNEQFF
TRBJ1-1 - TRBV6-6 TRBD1 TGTGCCAGCAGTTACCCCAGGGGGCGCGAGGTAACTGAAGCTTTCTTT CASSYPRGREVTEAFF
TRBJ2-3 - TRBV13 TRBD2 TGTGCCAGCAGCCCACTAGCGGGGGGGCCGACAGATACGCAGTATTTT CASSPLAGGPTDTQYF
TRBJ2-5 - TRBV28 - TGTGCCAGTGGTCAGATGGAGACCCAGTACTTC CASGQMETQYF
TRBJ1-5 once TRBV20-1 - TGCAGTGCTAGTCCGGCGAACTGGGACACGGAGGCTAGGCCCCAGCATTTT CSASPANWDTEARPQHF
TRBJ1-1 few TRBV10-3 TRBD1 TGTGCCATTATGGGACAGGGAAGGACTGAAGCTTTCTTT CAIMGQGRTEAFF
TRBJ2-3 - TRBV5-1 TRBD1 TGCGCCAGCAGTGTAGATGACAGGGCGGGCACAGATACGCAGTATTTT CASSVDDRAGTDTQYF